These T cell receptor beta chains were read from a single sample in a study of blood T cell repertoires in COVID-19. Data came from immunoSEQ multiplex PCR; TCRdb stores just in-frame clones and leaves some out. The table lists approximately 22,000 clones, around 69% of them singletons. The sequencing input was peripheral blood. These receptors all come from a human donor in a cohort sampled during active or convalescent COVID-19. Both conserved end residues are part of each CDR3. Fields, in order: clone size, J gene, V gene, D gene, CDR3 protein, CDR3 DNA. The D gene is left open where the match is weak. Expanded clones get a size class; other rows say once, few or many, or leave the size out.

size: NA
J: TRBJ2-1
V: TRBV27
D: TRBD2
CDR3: CASSLLTSGGSYNEQFF
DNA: TGTGCCAGCAGCCTCCTGACTAGCGGTGGCTCCTACAATGAGCAGTTCTTC

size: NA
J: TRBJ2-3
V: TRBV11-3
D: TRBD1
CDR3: CASSLEGTADTQYF
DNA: TGTGCCAGCAGCTTAGAAGGGACAGCAGATACGCAGTATTTT

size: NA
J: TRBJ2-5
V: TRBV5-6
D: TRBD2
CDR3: CASSLAVTSGGKRETQYF
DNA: TGTGCCAGCAGCTTGGCCGTGACTAGCGGGGGGAAAAGAGAGACCCAGTACTTC

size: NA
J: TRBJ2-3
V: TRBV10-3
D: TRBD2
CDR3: CAVGLAVADTQYF
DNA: TGTGCCGTTGGACTAGCAGTAGCCGATACGCAGTATTTT

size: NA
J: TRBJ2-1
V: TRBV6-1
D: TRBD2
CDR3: CASSGGAGLAASGPYNEQFF
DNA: TGTGCCAGCAGTGGGGGGGCGGGACTAGCGGCCTCGGGACCCTACAATGAGCAGTTCTTC

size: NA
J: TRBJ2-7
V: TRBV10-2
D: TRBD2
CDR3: CASSPSGSSYEQYF
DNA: TGCGCCAGCAGTCCTAGCGGGAGCTCCTACGAGCAGTACTTC

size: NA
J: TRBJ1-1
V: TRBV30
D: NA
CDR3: CAWSASSLNTEAFF
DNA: TGTGCCTGGAGTGCCTCCTCCTTAAACACTGAAGCTTTCTTT

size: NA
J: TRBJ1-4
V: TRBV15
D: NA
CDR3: CATSARRATNEKLFF
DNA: TGTGCCACCAGCGCCCGACGGGCAACTAATGAAAAACTGTTTTTT

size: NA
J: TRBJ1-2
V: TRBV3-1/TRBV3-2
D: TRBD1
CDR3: CASSRDRGLSGYTF
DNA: TGTGCCAGCAGCCGGGACAGGGGGCTGAGTGGCTACACCTTC

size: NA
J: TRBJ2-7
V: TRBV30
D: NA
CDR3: CAWSVGGIYEQYF
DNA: TGTGCCTGGAGTGTAGGAGGGATCTACGAGCAGTACTTC

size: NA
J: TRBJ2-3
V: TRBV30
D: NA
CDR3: CAWRGGGHDTQYF
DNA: TGTGCCTGGAGAGGGGGGGGCCATGATACGCAGTATTTT

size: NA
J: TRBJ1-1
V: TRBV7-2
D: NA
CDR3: CASSPGGVNTEAFF
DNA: TGTGCCAGCAGCCCCGGGGGGGTGAACACTGAAGCTTTCTTT

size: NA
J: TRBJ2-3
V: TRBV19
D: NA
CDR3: CASAGGFSTDTQYF
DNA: TGTGCCAGTGCAGGAGGGTTTAGCACAGATACGCAGTATTTT

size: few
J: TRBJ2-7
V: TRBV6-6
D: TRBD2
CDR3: CASSYPAGATYEQYF
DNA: TGTGCCAGCAGTTATCCAGCGGGAGCCACTTACGAGCAGTACTTC